The 21 T cell receptor beta chains listed next were all sequenced from one sample in a study of blood T cell repertoires in COVID-19. This table comes from immunoSEQ multiplex PCR, and its TCRdb copy is limited to in-frame clones, with some not included. The data show over 200,000 clones, around four fifths seen once. Sequencing was done on a sample of peripheral blood. The receptors were sampled from a man aged 40-55 years with active or convalescent COVID-19.

V is TRBV5-1 and J is TRBJ1-1, with 10 positions matching TRBD1. This CDR3 has 15 residues. Unmatched junction bases numbered 3, after V lost 3 bases and J lost 1 base. Looked up from germline, CDR1 is SGHRS and CDR2 is YFSETQ. The CDR3 region has the DNA TGCGCCAGCAGCTCGAGGACAGGGGGGAACACTGAAGCTTTCTTT. This codes for CASSSRTGGNTEAFF.

The chain uses TRBV7-8 and TRBJ2-1, with 8 bases that match TRBD1. Germline V gene data show CDR1 as SGHVS and CDR2 as FQNEAQ. The CDR3 consists of 14 residues. V shed 3 bases and J 5 bases; nucleotides not matched to a gene: 3. The CDR3 DNA reads as TGTGCCAGCAGCTTGGCAGGGGGCAACAATGAGCAGTTCTTC. It codes for CASSLAGGNNEQFF.

V gene TRBV7-9 combines with J gene TRBJ1-1; D perhaps matches TRBD1 (6 bases). CDR3 size: 13 residues. From germline, CDR1 is SEHNR and CDR2 FQNEAQ (reference sequence). V was shortened by 6 bases and J by 2 bases, with 10 bases between the two germline ends. The CDR3: CASSPGTNTEAFF. In DNA form, the CDR3 reads TGTGCCAGCAGTCCCGGGACAAACACTGAAGCTTTCTTT.

This clone was recorded once. The chain has TRBV12-3 or TRBV12-4 and TRBJ1-1, with D perhaps TRBD1 (6 bases). The CDR3 consists of 12 residues. Trimming shortened V by 8 bases and J by 3 bases, and 10 bases separated the two germline ends. The DNA of the CDR3 is TGTGCCAGCTCACACAGGGACACTGAAGCTTTCTTT. Amino acid sequence: CASSHRDTEAFF.

The chain recombines TRBV5-8 with TRBJ1-5; D possibly corresponds to TRBD1 (5 bases). Germline CDR1 is SGHTS and CDR2 is YDEGEE. The CDR3 extends over 17 amino acids. Trimming took 0 bases from V and 0 from J, leaving 13 bases between them. CDR3 loop: CASSLARTRNSNQPQHF. In nucleotides, the CDR3 is TGTGCCAGCAGCTTGGCGAGGACAAGAAATAGCAATCAGCCCCAGCATTTT.

The chain combines TRBV18 with TRBJ1-2, with 7 bases that match TRBD1. The CDR3 length is 14 residues. Germline lookup yields CDR1 KGHSH and CDR2 LQKENI. V dropped 3 bases and J dropped 4; count of bases not matched to a gene: 5. The CDR3 is CASSPGTDLYGYTF. The CDR3 DNA is TGTGCCAGCTCACCCGGGACAGACCTCTATGGCTACACCTTC.

This clone was observed a few times. The V gene is TRBV2, the J gene TRBJ1-2, with 7 bases matching TRBD1. The CDR3 has 13 residues. Germline CDR1 is SNHLY and CDR2 is FYNNEI. The V and J ends lost 6 bases and 4 bases, in that order; junction bases with no gene match: 5. The CDR3 DNA sequence: TGTGCCAGCAGACGGGACAGCTTCTATGGCTACACCTTC. Residues: CASRRDSFYGYTF.

V is TRBV19 and J is TRBJ1-2; 9 bases line up with TRBD1. Germline CDR1 and CDR2: LNHDA and SQIVND (reference sequence). The CDR3 contains 16 residues. With 7 bases clipped from V and 8 bases from J, the junction kept 17 bases outside the gene matches. The chain's CDR3 is CASTPEPRQGDRGYTF. The CDR3 coding sequence is TGTGCCAGTACTCCAGAGCCGAGACAGGGGGATCGGGGCTACACCTTC.

This sequence joins TRBV18 and TRBJ2-1; 8 bases are a match to TRBD2. The CDR3 spans 19 residues. The junction had 14 bases not matched to a gene; V was cut back by 1 base and J by 3 bases. CDR1 is KGHSH, CDR2 LQKENI, per germline. Here the CDR3 reads CASSPRSGSGTPNYNEQFF. CDR3 nucleotides: TGTGCCAGCTCACCACGGTCGGGTAGCGGGACACCAAACTACAATGAGCAGTTCTTC.

This chain uses TRBV7-2 with TRBJ1-2, with D perhaps matching TRBD1 (5 bases). The V end was cut by 4 bases, the J end by 0 bases, with 15 bases between. Germline-derived CDR1 and CDR2 are SGHTA and FQGNSA. The CDR3 has 16 amino acids. CDR3 bases: TGTGCCAGCAGCTCTTCAGGGATCCCCTCTAACTATGGCTACACCTTC. It specifies CASSSSGIPSNYGYTF.

The chain carries TRBV6-2 or TRBV6-3 and TRBJ2-1; 10 bases are shared with TRBD1. This CDR3 spans 16 amino acids. Germline loops: CDR1 MNHEY, CDR2 SVGEGT. V lost 0 bases and J lost 6; bases outside the gene matches: 5. CDR3 in DNA: TGTGCCAGCAGTTACTCCAGGGACAGGGGCCCCAATGAGCAGTTCTTC. Amino acids: CASSYSRDRGPNEQFF.

This clone was counted only a few times. The chain couples TRBV7-8 to TRBJ1-1; 12 bases align to TRBD1. The V segment lost 5 bases and the J segment 0 bases; nucleotides outside the gene matches: 4. Germline CDR1 SGHVS, CDR2 FQNEAQ. The CDR3 totals 16 residues. CDR3 sequence (DNA): TGTGCCAGCAGCGCCCGGGACAGGGGGCTGAACACTGAAGCTTTCTTT. Protein sequence: CASSARDRGLNTEAFF.

This chain links TRBV6-5 with TRBJ2-1, with 10 bases matching TRBD1. V was pared by 2 bases and J by 7 bases, with 2 bases of the junction left unmatched. There are 14 residues in the CDR3. CDR1 is MNHEY and CDR2 is SVGAGI in the germline V gene. As DNA, the CDR3 is TGTGCCAGCAGTTACGGGGGACAGGGGAATGAGCAGTTCTTC. Translated: CASSYGGQGNEQFF.

The chain recombines TRBV7-8 with TRBJ1-1, with 8 bases identical to TRBD1. J gave up 1 base and V 5 bases, and 0 bases lay outside the gene matches. The CDR3 has 13 residues. Germline values: CDR1 SGHVS, CDR2 FQNEAQ. CDR3 sequence reads: CASSDRGNTEAFF. The CDR3 bases are TGTGCCAGCAGCGACAGGGGGAACACTGAAGCTTTCTTT.

The chain links TRBV18 to TRBJ1-1; D is uncertain. Germline V gene sequence: CDR1 KGHSH, CDR2 LQKENI. The CDR3 length is 13 residues. V lost 4 bases to trimming and J lost 6 bases, with 12 bases between them. For the CDR3, the DNA is TGTGCCAGCTCACTGATAGGCAGGCCTGAAGCTTTCTTT. As protein: CASSLIGRPEAFF. The full variable domain, with the rest looked up from reference TRBV18 and TRBJ1-1, is NAGVMQNPRHLVRRRGQEARLRCSPMKGHSHVYWYRQLPEEGLKFMVYLQKENIIDESGMPKERFSAEFPKEGPSILRIQQVVRGDSAAYFCASSLIGRPEAFFGQGTRLTVV.

The CDR3 DNA reads TGTGCCAGCAGCTTGCGCGGAGATAGGGGGCCCCAGCATTTT. It is translated as CASSLRGDRGPQHF. The chain is built from TRBV5-6 and TRBJ1-5; D might be TRBD1 (5 bases). CDR3 length: 14 residues. V lost 1 base and J 9 bases, leaving 14 bases between the germline ends. CDR1 SGHDT and CDR2 YYEEEE come from the germline V gene. The whole variable domain, remainder taken from reference TRBV5-6 and TRBJ1-5, is DAGVTQSPTHLIKTRGQQVTLRCSPKSGHDTVSWYQQALGQGPQFIFQYYEEEERQRGNFPDRFSGHQFPNYSSELNVNALLLGDSALYLCASSLRGDRGPQHFGDGTRLSIL.

The CDR3 here is CAWRAAGKASSYEQYF. The CDR3 region has the DNA TGTGCCTGGAGGGCGGCAGGGAAGGCTTCCTCCTACGAGCAGTACTTC. The chain carries TRBV30 and TRBJ2-7, with D perhaps TRBD1 (5 bases). Looked up from germline, CDR1 is GTSNPN and CDR2 is SVGIG (reference sequence). This CDR3 contains 16 residues. Trimming took off 3 bases at V and 0 bases at J, with 18 bases between the two ends. Variable domain in full (rest from reference TRBV30 and TRBJ2-7): SQTIHQWPATLVQPVGSPLSLECTVEGTSNPNLYWYRQAAGRGLQLLFYSVGIGQISSEVPQNLSASRPQDRQFILSSKKLLLSDSGFYLCAWRAAGKASSYEQYFGPGTRLTVT.

The rearrangement links TRBV4-1 to TRBJ2-5; a possible D gene is TRBD2 (5 bases). Trimming pared 1 base from V and 4 bases from J, leaving 10 bases between. Germline CDR1 MGHRA, CDR2 YSYEKL. The CDR3 covers 14 residues. CDR3 region: CASSQGRDGETQYF. CDR3 nucleotides: TGCGCCAGCAGCCAAGGACGGGATGGAGAGACCCAGTACTTC.

V is TRBV15 and J is TRBJ1-2; no reliable D call. Trimming shortened V by 6 bases and J by 8 bases, and 13 bases separated the two germline ends. This CDR3 has 12 residues. CDR1 is LNHNV and CDR2 is YYDKDF in the germline V gene (reference sequence). The CDR3 sequence: CATSPPTRGYTF. In DNA, the CDR3 is TGTGCCACCAGTCCCCCAACGCGAGGCTACACCTTC. Complete variable domain (other parts from reference TRBV15 and TRBJ1-2): DAMVIQNPRYQVTQFGKPVTLSCSQTLNHNVMYWYQQKSSQAPKLLFHYYDKDFNNEADTPDNFQSRRPNTSFCFLDIRSPGLGDTAMYLCATSPPTRGYTFGSGTRLTVV.

The genes are TRBV12-3 or TRBV12-4 and TRBJ1-4; unclear D gene. CDR3 length: 12 amino acids. The V gene lost 8 bases and the J gene lost 8 bases, with 12 bases spanning the gap. The CDR3: CASGNRWEKLFF. CDR3 nucleotide sequence: TGTGCCAGCGGCAACAGATGGGAAAAACTGTTTTTT.

The V gene is TRBV12-5, the J gene TRBJ1-1; 7 bases map to TRBD1. The CDR3 is 15 residues long. The germline gives CDR1 LGHNT, CDR2 FRNRAP. Trimming cost V 5 bases and J 4 bases; bases outside gene matches: 10. In nucleotides, the CDR3 is TGTGCTAGTGGTCTAGGACAGGATGCAACCACTGAAGCTTTCTTT. Translating it yields CASGLGQDATTEAFF.